This TCR beta chain appears in the sequencing data of a study of vaccination effects on CD4 cells after COVID-19. Worth noting for this clone: What it recognizes is unknown.

Following culture for about ten days, CD4+ T cells were isolated. It was two doses of either the BNT162b2 or mRNA-1273 vaccine that participants received. Vaccinated participants had no history of SARS-CoV-2 infection and tested negative for nucleocapsid antibodies. IL-2 medium took the place of half the medium on both days 3 and 7. Sequenced by immunoSEQ multiplex PCR; TCRdb stores in-frame clones only, minus some. The sample records about 73,000 clones, over 65% being singletons. The germline V and J ends were trimmed by 2 bases and 1 base, with 5 bases remaining between them. Germline values: CDR1 SGHRS, CDR2 YFSETQ. The length of the CDR3 is 13 residues.

The starting material was CD4+ T cells from PBMCs cultured without peptide, obtained after COVID-19 vaccination. The chain joins TRBV5-1 to TRBJ2-3, with a tentative D call TRBD2 (5 bases). The source of this sequence is a human donor who received a COVID-19 vaccine. Written as DNA, the CDR3 is TGCGCCAGCAGCTTTAGCGGCACAGATACGCAGTATTTT. Translating gives CASSFSGTDTQYF.